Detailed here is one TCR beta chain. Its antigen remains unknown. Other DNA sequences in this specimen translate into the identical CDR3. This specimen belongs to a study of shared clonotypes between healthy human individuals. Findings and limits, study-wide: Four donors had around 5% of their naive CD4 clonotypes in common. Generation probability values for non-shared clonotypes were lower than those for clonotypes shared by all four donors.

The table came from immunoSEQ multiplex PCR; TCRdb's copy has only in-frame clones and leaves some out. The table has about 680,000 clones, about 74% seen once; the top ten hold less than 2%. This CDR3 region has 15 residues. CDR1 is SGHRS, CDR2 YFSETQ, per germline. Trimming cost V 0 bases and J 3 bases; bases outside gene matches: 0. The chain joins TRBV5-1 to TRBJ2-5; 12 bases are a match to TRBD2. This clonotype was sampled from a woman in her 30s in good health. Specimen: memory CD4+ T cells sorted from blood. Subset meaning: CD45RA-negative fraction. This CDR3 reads CASSLASGREETQYF. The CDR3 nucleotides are TGCGCCAGCAGCTTGGCTAGCGGGAGGGAAGAGACCCAGTACTTC. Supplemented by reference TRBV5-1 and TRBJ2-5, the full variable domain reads KAGVTQTPRYLIKTRGQQVTLSCSPISGHRSVSWYQQTPGQGLQFLFEYFSETQRNKGNFPGRFSGRQFSNSRSEMNVSTLELGDSALYLCASSLASGREETQYFGPGTRLLVL.